This TCR beta chain was documented in a study of blood T cell repertoires in COVID-19. Study-wide context: The samples span acute and convalescent COVID-19 from the United States, Italy and Spain.

Libraries were prepared by immunoSEQ multiplex PCR; TCRdb keeps only in-frame clonotypes and omits some of them. Here the sample spans about 400,000 clones, 88% being singletons. The CDR3 has 15 residues. Germline CDR1 reads SGHRS; CDR2 reads YFSETQ. Trimming took off 1 base at V and 6 bases at J, with 15 bases between the two ends. Participants had their cohort set by participant-reported clinical history. Sequencing was done on a sample of PBMCs or T cells enriched from blood (not recorded which). The chain is built from TRBV5-1 and TRBJ2-3, with a weak D call TRBD2 (6 bases). The sequence was collected from a middle-aged woman with acute COVID-19. For the CDR3, the DNA is TGCGCCAGCAGCTTGTCGGACTATGCGGCGGATACGCAGTATTTT. Protein sequence: CASSLSDYAADTQYF.